The source of this TCR beta chain is a study of T cells in localized non-small cell lung cancer. General observations from the study: Researchers found a median approximately 53 of the top 100 tumor clones in adjacent lung.

Germline CDR1 is SNHLY and CDR2 is FYNNEI. V was clipped by 6 bases and J by 3 bases, with 15 bases between them. The CDR3 loop spans 14 amino acids. Clones were sequenced by immunoSEQ multiplex PCR, and TCRdb holds only the in-frame ones, with some missing. The data show about 21,000 clones, about 83% seen once. Details on this clone: What it binds is not known.

This TCR came from a woman aged 35-70 years with stage II squamous cell lung carcinoma. Here the sequenced sample was PBMCs, taken before any cancer treatment. The gene calls are TRBV2 and TRBJ2-7; maybe TRBD1 (6 bases). The CDR3 region has the DNA TGTGCCAGCAGGCAACAGGGAGTCGACTACGAGCAGTACTTC. As protein: CASRQQGVDYEQYF. Based on the CDR3 plus reference TRBV2 and TRBJ2-7, the full variable domain is EPEVTQTPSHQVTQMGQEVILRCVPISNHLYFYWYRQILGQKVEFLVSFYNNEISEKSEIFDDQFSVERPDGSNFTLKIRSTKLEDSAMYFCASRQQGVDYEQYFGPGTRLTVT.